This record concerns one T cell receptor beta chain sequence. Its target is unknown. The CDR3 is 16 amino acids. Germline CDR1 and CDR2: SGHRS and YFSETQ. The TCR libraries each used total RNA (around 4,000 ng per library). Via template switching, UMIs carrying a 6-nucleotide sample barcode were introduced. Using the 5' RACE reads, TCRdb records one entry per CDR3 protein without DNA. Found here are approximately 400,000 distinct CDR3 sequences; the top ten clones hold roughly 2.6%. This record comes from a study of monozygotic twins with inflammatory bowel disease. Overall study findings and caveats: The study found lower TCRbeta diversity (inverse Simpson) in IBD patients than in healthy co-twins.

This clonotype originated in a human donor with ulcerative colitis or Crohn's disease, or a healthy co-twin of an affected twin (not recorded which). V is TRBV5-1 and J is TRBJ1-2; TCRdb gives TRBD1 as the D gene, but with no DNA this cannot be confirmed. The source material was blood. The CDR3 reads CASSLAGAGSGYGYTF.